Included here is one TCR beta chain sequence, with context. Its target is not known. A 5'RACE reaction primed in the constant segment made cDNA libraries of TCR alpha and TCR beta, and these carried sample barcodes and UMIs. Via MiXCR, TCRdb re-called the 5' RACE reads, giving one row per CDR3 protein. This table has approximately 260,000 distinct CDR3 sequences, roughly 15% appearing once. These data originate in a study of T-cell memory formation after mild COVID-19. General observations from the study: The appearance of some responding clones in pre-infection memory suggested that cross-reactive memory joined.

Trimming pared 3 bases from V and 0 bases from J, leaving 15 bases between. The length of the CDR3 is 17 residues. The rearrangement joins TRBV12-3 or TRBV12-4 to TRBJ1-5, with a weak D call TRBD1 (5 bases). The material sequenced was PBMCs or a T cell subset sorted from them (not recorded which). The clonotype originates from a man younger than 35 who had mild COVID-19 (a few samples of this study predate the infection). Cell type and time point are not known. CDR3 amino acids: CASSFRQIAYSNQPQHF. The CDR3 DNA follows: TGTGCCAGCAGTTTCCGACAGATAGCTTATAGCAATCAGCCCCAGCATTTT.